Sequencing of this T cell receptor beta chain was carried out in a study of control samples from healthy donors and cancer patients. This table comes from immunoSEQ multiplex PCR, and its TCRdb copy is limited to in-frame clones, with some not included. Here the sample spans over 150,000 clones, roughly 92% being singletons. The TCR sequence derives from a young woman in good health. Material for sequencing was blood.

The CDR3 DNA is TGCGCCAGCAGCCAGTGGGGGAGAAATCAGCCCCAGCATTTT. Protein: CASSQWGRNQPQHF. V gene TRBV4-1 combines with J gene TRBJ1-5; tentatively, D is TRBD1 (5 bases). The V end lost 3 bases, the J end lost 4 bases, and 10 bases lay between the germline ends. Germline CDR1 MGHRA, CDR2 YSYEKL. The CDR3 is made up of 14 amino acids.